The rows below give T cell receptor beta chains drawn from one sample of a study of cytomegalovirus exposure and HLA in healthy donors. The protocol was immunoSEQ multiplex PCR, while the TCRdb copy is restricted to in-frame clones and leaves out a portion. The profile covers nearly 110,000 clones, with about 74% appearing a single time and around 13% taken by the ten largest. The specimen sequenced was PBMCs. The receptors were gathered from a woman aged 40-49 years in good health and CMV-seropositive. CDR3s include the opening cysteine and the closing phenylalanine or tryptophan. D genes are given only for firm matches. Some rows have no size entry. The others give once, few or many, or a class for an expanded clone.

cdr3_length: 11; j_call: TRBJ2-1; d_call: NA; clone_size: NA; v_call: TRBV6-1; cdr3_aa: CASSGGDEQFF; cdr3_nt: TGTGCCAGCAGTGGGGGCGATGAGCAGTTCTTC
cdr3_length: 15; j_call: TRBJ2-5; d_call: NA; clone_size: once; v_call: TRBV6-1; cdr3_aa: CASFVMVSRGETQYF; cdr3_nt: TGTGCCAGTTTCGTGATGGTCTCCCGAGGAGAGACCCAGTACTTC
cdr3_length: 14; j_call: TRBJ1-2; d_call: NA; clone_size: NA; v_call: TRBV6-1; cdr3_aa: CASSFPTLPNGYTF; cdr3_nt: TGTGCCAGCAGTTTCCCGACTTTGCCTAATGGCTACACCTTC
cdr3_length: 15; j_call: TRBJ2-2; d_call: NA; clone_size: NA; v_call: TRBV11-3; cdr3_aa: CASSLVAPPAGELFF; cdr3_nt: TGTGCCAGCAGCTTAGTTGCCCCTCCGGCCGGGGAGCTGTTTTTT
cdr3_length: 15; j_call: TRBJ1-2; d_call: NA; clone_size: NA; v_call: TRBV6-5; cdr3_aa: CASAPAGGLGYGYTF; cdr3_nt: TGTGCCAGCGCCCCGGCCGGGGGGCTGGGCTATGGCTACACCTTC
cdr3_length: 14; j_call: TRBJ2-2; d_call: NA; clone_size: NA; v_call: TRBV5-1; cdr3_aa: CASSSLERTGELFF; cdr3_nt: TGCGCCAGCAGCTCCTTGGAGAGGACCGGGGAGCTGTTTTTT
cdr3_length: 13; j_call: TRBJ2-7; d_call: NA; clone_size: NA; v_call: TRBV6-6; cdr3_aa: CASSYSIGYEQYF; cdr3_nt: TGTGCCAGCAGTTACTCGATCGGTTACGAGCAGTACTTC
cdr3_length: 13; j_call: TRBJ1-1; d_call: NA; clone_size: NA; v_call: TRBV5-5; cdr3_aa: CASTLRVNTEAFF; cdr3_nt: TGTGCCAGCACCCTTCGGGTTAACACTGAAGCTTTCTTT
cdr3_length: 15; j_call: TRBJ1-1; d_call: NA; clone_size: NA; v_call: TRBV6-5; cdr3_aa: CASSRRGRLNTEAFF; cdr3_nt: TGTGCCAGCAGCCGGCGGGGGCGGTTGAACACTGAAGCTTTCTTT
cdr3_length: 14; j_call: TRBJ1-2; d_call: NA; clone_size: NA; v_call: TRBV6-1; cdr3_aa: CASSEAKRGYGYTF; cdr3_nt: TGTGCCAGCAGTGAAGCAAAAAGGGGGTATGGCTACACCTTC
cdr3_length: 13; j_call: TRBJ2-7; d_call: NA; clone_size: NA; v_call: TRBV5-1; cdr3_aa: CASSPQANYEQYF; cdr3_nt: TGCGCCAGCAGCCCCCAGGCTAACTACGAGCAGTACTTC
cdr3_length: 13; j_call: TRBJ1-2; d_call: NA; clone_size: once; v_call: TRBV19; cdr3_aa: CASSMGPVGGYTF; cdr3_nt: TGTGCCAGTAGTATGGGGCCTGTCGGTGGCTACACCTTC
cdr3_length: 16; j_call: TRBJ2-7; d_call: NA; clone_size: NA; v_call: TRBV5-6; cdr3_aa: CASSLVLQAEIHEQYF; cdr3_nt: TGTGCCAGCAGCCTCGTTTTGCAGGCAGAGATTCACGAGCAGTACTTC
cdr3_length: 13; j_call: TRBJ2-5; d_call: NA; clone_size: few; v_call: TRBV6-5; cdr3_aa: CASSTGREETQYF; cdr3_nt: TGTGCCAGCAGTACAGGGCGCGAAGAGACCCAGTACTTC
cdr3_length: 17; j_call: TRBJ1-3; d_call: NA; clone_size: NA; v_call: TRBV30; cdr3_aa: CAWSVLVGQSSGNTIYF; cdr3_nt: TGTGCCTGGAGTGTTCTTGTAGGACAGTCCTCTGGAAACACCATATATTTT
cdr3_length: 13; j_call: TRBJ1-2; d_call: NA; clone_size: NA; v_call: TRBV6-6; cdr3_aa: CASKDTGYNGYTF; cdr3_nt: TGTGCCAGCAAGGACACAGGGTACAATGGCTACACCTTC
cdr3_length: 15; j_call: TRBJ2-3; d_call: TRBD2; clone_size: NA; v_call: TRBV2; cdr3_aa: CASTSGTSGGTTQYF; cdr3_nt: TGTGCCAGCACCTCCGGGACTAGCGGGGGAACTACGCAGTATTTT
cdr3_length: 13; j_call: TRBJ2-5; d_call: NA; clone_size: NA; v_call: TRBV4-1; cdr3_aa: CASSRNIQETQYF; cdr3_nt: TGCGCCAGCAGCCGCAACATCCAAGAGACCCAGTACTTC
cdr3_length: 15; j_call: TRBJ1-4; d_call: NA; clone_size: NA; v_call: TRBV18; cdr3_aa: CASSPQGSANEKLFF; cdr3_nt: TGTGCCAGCTCACCACAGGGGTCGGCTAATGAAAAACTGTTTTTT
cdr3_length: 14; j_call: TRBJ2-2; d_call: NA; clone_size: NA; v_call: TRBV6-5; cdr3_aa: CASSLTRGYGELFF; cdr3_nt: TGTGCCAGCAGTCTCACTCGGGGTTACGGGGAGCTGTTTTTT
cdr3_length: 16; j_call: TRBJ2-7; d_call: NA; clone_size: few; v_call: TRBV6-4; cdr3_aa: CASSDSSARPGDEQYF; cdr3_nt: TGTGCCAGCAGTGACTCTTCGGCACGCCCAGGTGACGAGCAGTACTTC
cdr3_length: 15; j_call: TRBJ2-5; d_call: TRBD1; clone_size: few; v_call: TRBV11-2; cdr3_aa: CASSIRTGGGETQYF; cdr3_nt: TGTGCTAGCAGCATTCGGACAGGGGGCGGTGAGACCCAGTACTTC
cdr3_length: 15; j_call: TRBJ2-7; d_call: NA; clone_size: NA; v_call: TRBV7-6; cdr3_aa: CASSSVAGPGGEQYF; cdr3_nt: TGTGCCAGCAGCTCGGTTGCTGGTCCCGGGGGCGAGCAGTACTTC
cdr3_length: 17; j_call: TRBJ1-5; d_call: NA; clone_size: NA; v_call: TRBV5-1; cdr3_aa: CASSFGPTQDSNQPQHF; cdr3_nt: TGCGCCAGCAGCTTCGGTCCAACGCAGGATAGCAATCAGCCCCAGCATTTT
cdr3_length: 15; j_call: TRBJ1-6; d_call: TRBD1; clone_size: once; v_call: TRBV25-1; cdr3_aa: CATTIRTGKNSPLHF; cdr3_nt: TGTGCCACCACAATTAGGACAGGGAAGAATTCACCCCTCCACTTT
cdr3_length: 13; j_call: TRBJ1-1; d_call: NA; clone_size: NA; v_call: TRBV6-5; cdr3_aa: CASSSRDYTEAFF; cdr3_nt: TGTGCCAGCAGTTCACGGGACTACACTGAAGCTTTCTTT
cdr3_length: 15; j_call: TRBJ1-6; d_call: TRBD1; clone_size: few; v_call: TRBV30; cdr3_aa: CAWTRDRAYNSPLHF; cdr3_nt: TGTGCCTGGACCCGGGACAGGGCGTATAATTCACCCCTCCACTTT
cdr3_length: 13; j_call: TRBJ2-1; d_call: NA; clone_size: few; v_call: TRBV10-3; cdr3_aa: CAISDGVNNEQFF; cdr3_nt: TGTGCCATCAGTGACGGGGTGAACAATGAGCAGTTCTTC
cdr3_length: 13; j_call: TRBJ1-1; d_call: NA; clone_size: NA; v_call: TRBV27; cdr3_aa: CASSLNGMTEAFF; cdr3_nt: TGTGCCAGCAGTTTAAACGGGATGACTGAAGCTTTCTTT
cdr3_length: 16; j_call: TRBJ2-1; d_call: NA; clone_size: NA; v_call: TRBV21-1; cdr3_aa: CASSDGPPGVGNEQFF; cdr3_nt: TGTGCCAGCAGCGATGGACCTCCGGGGGTCGGTAATGAGCAGTTCTTC
cdr3_length: 13; j_call: TRBJ1-5; d_call: NA; clone_size: NA; v_call: TRBV6-1; cdr3_aa: CASMTVGNQPQHF; cdr3_nt: TGTGCCAGCATGACAGTTGGCAATCAGCCCCAGCATTTT
cdr3_length: 17; j_call: TRBJ2-1; d_call: NA; clone_size: NA; v_call: TRBV21-1; cdr3_aa: CASSKRAGTHFLDEQFF; cdr3_nt: TGTGCCAGCAGCAAACGAGCCGGGACTCATTTCTTGGATGAGCAGTTCTTC
cdr3_length: 12; j_call: TRBJ1-1; d_call: NA; clone_size: few; v_call: TRBV29-1; cdr3_aa: CSVDPRNTEAFF; cdr3_nt: TGCAGCGTTGACCCCCGGAACACTGAAGCTTTCTTT
cdr3_length: 13; j_call: TRBJ1-4; d_call: TRBD1; clone_size: few; v_call: TRBV27; cdr3_aa: CASSDREGEKLFF; cdr3_nt: TGTGCCAGCAGTGACAGGGAAGGGGAAAAACTGTTTTTT
cdr3_length: 15; j_call: TRBJ2-1; d_call: TRBD1; clone_size: once; v_call: TRBV4-1; cdr3_aa: CASSPGQGTYNEQFF; cdr3_nt: TGCGCCAGCAGCCCCGGACAGGGAACCTACAATGAGCAGTTCTTC
cdr3_length: 16; j_call: TRBJ2-2; d_call: TRBD2; clone_size: NA; v_call: TRBV5-4; cdr3_aa: CASSRAGGANTGELFF; cdr3_nt: TGTGCCAGCAGCCGAGCGGGGGGAGCGAACACCGGGGAGCTGTTTTTT
cdr3_length: 13; j_call: TRBJ2-3; d_call: TRBD2; clone_size: NA; v_call: TRBV29-1; cdr3_aa: CSVRVGGDDTQYF; cdr3_nt: TGCAGCGTTCGGGTCGGGGGGGACGATACGCAGTATTTT
cdr3_length: 13; j_call: TRBJ1-3; d_call: NA; clone_size: NA; v_call: TRBV2; cdr3_aa: CATRGGPGNTIYF; cdr3_nt: TGTGCCACGCGCGGAGGGCCTGGAAACACCATATATTTT
cdr3_length: 15; j_call: TRBJ2-7; d_call: NA; clone_size: NA; v_call: TRBV6-5; cdr3_aa: CASSYRGWGLVEQYF; cdr3_nt: TGTGCCAGCAGTTACCGAGGTTGGGGGCTGGTCGAGCAGTACTTC
cdr3_length: 12; j_call: TRBJ2-5; d_call: TRBD2; clone_size: once; v_call: TRBV29-1; cdr3_aa: CSVISGGETQYF; cdr3_nt: TGCAGCGTTATTAGCGGGGGGGAGACCCAGTACTTC
cdr3_length: 14; j_call: TRBJ2-1; d_call: NA; clone_size: once; v_call: TRBV4-3; cdr3_aa: CASSQYSSNNEQFF; cdr3_nt: TGCGCCAGCAGCCAATACTCCTCTAACAATGAGCAGTTCTTC
cdr3_length: 13; j_call: TRBJ2-7; d_call: NA; clone_size: NA; v_call: TRBV28; cdr3_aa: CASSPQGTYEQYF; cdr3_nt: TGTGCCAGCAGTCCACAGGGAACCTACGAGCAGTACTTC
cdr3_length: 15; j_call: TRBJ1-5; d_call: NA; clone_size: NA; v_call: TRBV21-1; cdr3_aa: CASSKEGGPGQPQHF; cdr3_nt: TGTGCCAGCAGCAAAGAGGGGGGGCCGGGTCAGCCCCAGCATTTT
cdr3_length: 15; j_call: TRBJ2-7; d_call: TRBD1; clone_size: NA; v_call: TRBV27; cdr3_aa: CASSPRQGITYEQYF; cdr3_nt: TGTGCCAGCAGCCCCCGACAGGGTATAACCTACGAGCAGTACTTC
cdr3_length: 12; j_call: TRBJ2-3; d_call: NA; clone_size: few; v_call: TRBV6-5; cdr3_aa: CAARGAADTQYF; cdr3_nt: TGTGCCGCCCGGGGGGCAGCAGATACGCAGTATTTT
cdr3_length: 15; j_call: TRBJ1-6; d_call: TRBD1; clone_size: NA; v_call: TRBV4-2; cdr3_aa: CASSQEGTGGATLHF; cdr3_nt: TGTGCCAGCAGCCAAGAGGGGACAGGGGGCGCGACCCTCCACTTT
cdr3_length: 14; j_call: TRBJ2-7; d_call: TRBD2; clone_size: NA; v_call: TRBV5-1; cdr3_aa: CASSLGAGGGEQYF; cdr3_nt: TGCGCCAGCAGCTTGGGAGCGGGGGGTGGAGAGCAGTACTTC
cdr3_length: 13; j_call: TRBJ2-7; d_call: NA; clone_size: once; v_call: TRBV6-5; cdr3_aa: CASSYVLDREQYF; cdr3_nt: TGTGCCAGCAGTTACGTACTTGATCGCGAGCAGTACTTC
cdr3_length: 13; j_call: TRBJ1-2; d_call: NA; clone_size: NA; v_call: TRBV28; cdr3_aa: CASSPGGSYGYTF; cdr3_nt: TGTGCCAGCAGCCCGGGGGGCAGCTATGGCTACACCTTC
cdr3_length: 17; j_call: TRBJ2-4; d_call: NA; clone_size: once; v_call: TRBV5-6; cdr3_aa: CASSRSGVILAKNIQYF; cdr3_nt: TGTGCCAGCAGCAGATCGGGGGTTATACTAGCCAAAAACATTCAGTACTTC
cdr3_length: 17; j_call: TRBJ1-1; d_call: TRBD1; clone_size: NA; v_call: TRBV30; cdr3_aa: CAWSSGTGAILYTEAFF; cdr3_nt: TGTGCCTGGAGTTCCGGGACAGGGGCGATACTGTACACTGAAGCTTTCTTT
cdr3_length: 14; j_call: TRBJ2-7; d_call: TRBD2; clone_size: NA; v_call: TRBV5-1; cdr3_aa: CASSSSGVSYEQYF; cdr3_nt: TGCGCCAGCAGCTCTAGCGGGGTCTCCTACGAGCAGTACTTC
cdr3_length: 14; j_call: TRBJ1-2; d_call: NA; clone_size: NA; v_call: TRBV4-1; cdr3_aa: CASSHYLTADGYTF; cdr3_nt: TGCGCCAGCAGCCATTATTTGACCGCGGATGGCTACACCTTC
cdr3_length: 14; j_call: TRBJ2-1; d_call: NA; clone_size: NA; v_call: TRBV30; cdr3_aa: CACIRGGAYNEQFF; cdr3_nt: TGTGCCTGTATTAGGGGGGGGGCCTACAATGAGCAGTTCTTC
cdr3_length: 16; j_call: TRBJ2-7; d_call: NA; clone_size: NA; v_call: TRBV5-1; cdr3_aa: CASSSTPTGSSYEQYF; cdr3_nt: TGCGCCAGCAGCTCGACCCCGACAGGTAGCTCCTACGAGCAGTACTTC
cdr3_length: 16; j_call: TRBJ2-7; d_call: NA; clone_size: once; v_call: TRBV5-1; cdr3_aa: CASSLAGQGTGYEQYF; cdr3_nt: TGCGCCAGCAGCTTGGCTGGCCAGGGGACGGGCTACGAGCAGTACTTC